The 5 T cell receptor beta chains presented below share a single source sample, sequenced in a study of cytomegalovirus exposure and HLA in healthy donors (dated by TCRdb to 2016 to 2017). Libraries were prepared through the immunoSEQ multiplex PCR assay. For the multiplex PCR, a mixture combining 60 forward primers for TCR Vbeta segments and 13 reverse primers for TCR Jbeta segments was used. The table was pulled from immuneACCESS by TCRdb, which kept in-frame rearrangements only. Such tables lose some clones; where checked, under half of the loss comes from unresolved V genes, and the rest has no known cause. Across this sample there are under 150,000 clones, with 81% seen only once. Together, the top ten hold 1.8% of the sample. The specimen sequenced was PBMCs. These receptors were obtained from a man between 18 and 29 years old in good health and CMV-seronegative.

The chain carries TRBV11-2 and TRBJ2-6; no reliable D call. Germline V gene lookup returns CDR1 SGHAT and CDR2 FQNNGV. The V end was cut by 4 bases, the J end by 0 bases, with 4 bases between. CDR3 size: 14 residues. This chain's CDR3 is CASSSNSGANVLTF. The CDR3 bases are TGTGCCAGCAGCTCCAACTCTGGGGCCAACGTCCTGACTTTC.

A single count supports this clone. V is TRBV7-6 and J is TRBJ2-7, with D perhaps matching TRBD1 (5 bases). Germline-derived CDR1 and CDR2 are SGHVS and FNYEAQ. Trimming took 1 base from V and 4 from J, leaving 14 bases between them. The CDR3 is 15 amino acids. The CDR3 loop is CASSLEADSRYEQYF. The CDR3 nucleotides are TGTGCCAGCAGCTTAGAGGCCGACAGTAGGTACGAGCAGTACTTC. The full variable domain, with the rest looked up from reference TRBV7-6 and TRBJ2-7, is GAGVSQSPRYKVTKRGQDVALRCDPISGHVSLYWYRQALGQGPEFLTYFNYEAQQDKSGLPNDRFSAERPEGSISTLTIQRTEQRDSAMYRCASSLEADSRYEQYFGPGTRLTVT.

This rearrangement joins TRBV19 to TRBJ2-2; 7 positions match TRBD2. Germline CDR1 is LNHDA and CDR2 is SQIVND (reference sequence). The CDR3 runs 14 residues. The junction had 12 bases not matched to a gene; V was cut back by 11 bases and J by 6 bases. The CDR3 bases are TGTGCCGGTGGCGGGGGAGCTGGGGCCGGGGAGCTGTTTTTT. This sequence encodes CAGGGGAGAGELFF.

This clone was seen only once. V is TRBV5-4 and J is TRBJ2-5; 11 nucleotides match TRBD2. The CDR3 has 14 residues. V shed 4 bases, J shed 4 bases, and the junction held 3 bases outside the gene matches. Germline V lookup: CDR1 SGHNT, CDR2 YYREEE (reference sequence). CDR3 region: CASSELAGAETQYF. In nucleotides, the CDR3 is TGTGCCAGCAGCGAACTAGCGGGGGCAGAGACCCAGTACTTC.

V gene TRBV23-1 combines with J gene TRBJ2-3, with a tentative D call TRBD2 (6 bases). TRBV23-1 is an open reading frame whose function is uncertain. With 5 bases removed from V and 0 bases from J, the gap between germline ends came to 12 bases. CDR3 length: 15 amino acids. The CDR3 loop is CASSGLALSTDTQYF. The DNA of the CDR3 is TGCGCCAGCAGTGGCCTAGCGTTAAGCACAGATACGCAGTATTTT.